Presented here are 32 T cell receptor beta chains from one specimen sequenced in a study of blood T cell repertoires in COVID-19. Here immunoSEQ multiplex PCR was the method, and the copy in TCRdb shows in-frame clones only, minus some. The table has around 150,000 clones, roughly 89% seen once. Material for sequencing was peripheral blood. Receptor source: a human donor in a cohort sampled during active COVID-19.

To note about this clone: A much larger clone differs by one base, so this may be a read error. This CDR3 is also generated by other DNA sequences in the sample. V and J are TRBV11-2 and TRBJ1-1, with D hard to call. The ends were cut back, 0 bases at V and 3 bases at J, with 5 bases in the middle. Germline assignment: CDR1 SGHAT and CDR2 FQNNGV. The CDR3 is 13 amino acids. The CDR3 spells CASSLDRDTEAFF. CDR3 bases: TGTGCCAGCAGCTTAGACCGGGACACTGAAGCTTTCTTT.

The chain couples TRBV5-4 to TRBJ1-4; D might be TRBD1 (5 bases). Per the germline V gene, CDR1 is SGHNT and CDR2 is YYREEE (reference sequence). With 3 bases removed from V and 8 bases from J, the gap between germline ends came to 11 bases. There are 13 residues in the CDR3. This CDR3 is CASSSGHGEKLFF. For the CDR3, the DNA is TGTGCCAGCAGCTCAGGGCATGGGGAAAAACTGTTTTTT.

This clone appeared a single time. The chain is built from TRBV19 and TRBJ2-6, with TRBD1 identical over 8 bases. V shed 4 bases and J 0 bases; nucleotides not matched to a gene: 8. CDR3 length equals 18 residues. Germline lookup yields CDR1 LNHDA and CDR2 SQIVND (reference sequence). The CDR3 loop is CASSKRQGILSGANVLTF. CDR3 nucleotide sequence: TGTGCCAGTAGTAAACGACAGGGGATTCTCTCTGGGGCCAACGTCCTGACTTTC.

The J gene is TRBJ1-1, the V gene TRBV6-6; 7 positions agree with TRBD1. The CDR3 extends over 13 amino acids. The V and J ends lost 7 bases and 3 bases, in that order; junction bases with no gene match: 5. Germline V gene sequence: CDR1 MNHNY, CDR2 SVGAGI (reference sequence). This chain's CDR3 is CASTRGPDTEAFF. DNA for the CDR3: TGTGCCAGCACAAGGGGGCCAGACACTGAAGCTTTCTTT.

The rearrangement joins TRBV15 to TRBJ2-5; 7 nucleotides align to TRBD2. Germline loops: CDR1 LNHNV, CDR2 YYDKDF (reference sequence). The CDR3 contains 14 residues. V shed 0 bases and J 4 bases; nucleotides not matched to a gene: 2. Written as DNA, the CDR3 is TGTGCCACCAGCAGAGAAGGGGAGGGAGAGACCCAGTACTTC. Protein product: CATSREGEGETQYF.

The J gene is TRBJ1-3, the V gene TRBV27; D is unresolved. The CDR3 consists of 18 residues. CDR1 MNHEY and CDR2 SMNVEV come from the germline V gene (reference sequence). The ends were cut back, 1 base at V and 0 bases at J, with 16 bases in the middle. The CDR3 is CASSLFPPNPSSGNTIYF. CDR3 in DNA: TGTGCCAGCAGTTTATTCCCCCCCAACCCGAGCTCTGGAAACACCATATATTTT.

This chain joins TRBV27 and TRBJ1-4; D possibly corresponds to TRBD1 (6 bases). The V gene lost 6 bases and the J gene lost 7 bases, with 21 bases spanning the gap. The germline V gene has CDR1 MNHEY and CDR2 SMNVEV (reference sequence). CDR3 size: 16 residues. DNA of the CDR3: TGTGCCAGCAGCCCGGGGCAGGGACATACATCTGAAAAACTGTTTTTT. The encoded protein is CASSPGQGHTSEKLFF.

The chain joins TRBV10-3 to TRBJ1-1; 8 positions match TRBD1. The trim removed 7 bases at V and 4 bases at J, leaving 8 bases unmatched. CDR3 length: 14 residues. The germline CDR1 and CDR2 sequences are ENHRY and SYGVKD. In nucleotides, the CDR3 is TGTGCCATCACGGACAGGGCGTACGGCACTGAAGCTTTCTTT. Amino acid sequence: CAITDRAYGTEAFF.

This clone was counted between two and nine times. The rearrangement links TRBV7-6 to TRBJ2-6, with D perhaps matching TRBD1 (6 bases). CDR1 is SGHVS and CDR2 is FNYEAQ in the germline V gene. CDR3 length equals 15 residues. The V end lost 4 bases, the J end lost 3 bases, and 10 bases lay between the germline ends. This CDR3 reads CASSSGAGGANVLTF. The CDR3 coding sequence is TGTGCCAGCAGCTCAGGGGCGGGTGGGGCCAACGTCCTGACTTTC.

The rearrangement links TRBV11-3 to TRBJ1-1, with 10 bases that match TRBD1. J lost 3 bases, V lost 5 bases, and 3 bases had no gene match. CDR3 length: 14 amino acids. Per germline, CDR1 SGHNT and CDR2 YENEEA. CDR3 loop: CASSQGTGDTEAFF. The CDR3 DNA follows: TGTGCCAGCAGCCAGGGGACAGGGGACACTGAAGCTTTCTTT.

This clone was counted a single time. This sequence joins TRBV12-1 and TRBJ1-1; the table's D gene call, TRBD1, was not cross checked with the DNA. TRBV12-1 is a documented pseudogene. This CDR3 comprises 15 residues. CDR3 in amino acids: CASSFPRQGDTEAFF. The CDR3 bases are TGTGCCAGCAGCTTCCCACGACAGGGAGACACTGAAGCTTTCTTT.

The chain employs TRBV29-1 and TRBJ1-3; D remains ambiguous. Trimming cost V 6 bases and J 2 bases, with 8 bases left between them. The length of the CDR3 is 12 residues. The germline CDR1 and CDR2 sequences are SQVTM and ANQGSEA. The CDR3 DNA reads as TGCAGCGTCGGCGGAACTGGAAACACCATATATTTT. Residues: CSVGGTGNTIYF. Together with reference TRBV29-1 and TRBJ1-3, the CDR3 gives the full variable domain: SAVISQKPSRDICQRGTSLTIQCQVDSQVTMMFWYRQQPGQSLTLIATANQGSEATYESGFVIDKFPISRPNLTFSTLTVSNMSPEDSSIYLCSVGGTGNTIYFGEGSWLTVV.

CDR3 DNA: TGCGCCAGCAGCCATTTTAGCGGGGGGGACAATGAGCAGTTCTTC. This encodes CASSHFSGGDNEQFF. The genes are TRBV4-3 and TRBJ2-1; 11 bases are shared with TRBD2. Germline values: CDR1 LGHNA, CDR2 YSLEER. The V segment lost 3 bases and the J segment 5 bases; nucleotides outside the gene matches: 3. This CDR3 spans 15 amino acids.

This clone has only a few counts. The chain employs TRBV30 and TRBJ1-6, with TRBD1 matching over 7 bases. CDR1 GTSNPN and CDR2 SVGIG come from the germline V gene (reference sequence). Trimming took 3 bases from V and 8 from J; bases not matched to a gene: 7. The CDR3 consists of 14 residues. The CDR3 loop is CAWSTGVEDSPLHF. CDR3 DNA sequence: TGTGCCTGGAGCACAGGGGTAGAGGATTCACCCCTCCACTTT.

The chain combines TRBV3-1 (or the pseudogene TRBV3-2) with TRBJ2-7; 7 bases are a match to TRBD1. The CDR3 loop spans 15 amino acids. The V and J ends lost 2 bases and 3 bases, in that order; junction bases with no gene match: 7. Germline V gives CDR1 LGHDT, CDR2 YNNKEL (reference sequence). For the CDR3, the DNA is TGTGCCAGCAGCCAACAAGCCAGGGGGTTCTACGAGCAGTACTTC. Translation gives CASSQQARGFYEQYF.

This clone was seen only once. This CDR3 is also generated by other DNA sequences in the sample. The CDR3 reads CASSDSSGSYNEQFF. As DNA, the CDR3 is TGTGCCAGCAGTGACTCTAGCGGGAGCTACAATGAGCAGTTCTTC. V gene TRBV6-4 combines with J gene TRBJ2-1; 9 bases line up with TRBD2. The ends lost 0 bases at V and 3 bases at J; junction bases unmatched: 0. This CDR3 has 15 residues. CDR1 is MRHNA and CDR2 is SNTAGT in the germline V gene.

Only one count was recorded for this clone. The chain employs TRBV27 and TRBJ1-1; D not certain. The CDR3 runs to 13 residues. Trimming pared 2 bases from V and 5 bases from J, leaving 9 bases between. Germline V lookup: CDR1 MNHEY, CDR2 SMNVEV (reference sequence). The DNA for the CDR3 is TGTGCCAGCAGTTTAAGAGGGTATACTGAAGCTTTCTTT. It codes for CASSLRGYTEAFF.

The DNA for the CDR3 is TGTGCCAGCAGCTTAGATCTTTCCGAGCAGTACTTC. It encodes CASSLDLSEQYF. This sequence joins TRBV11-3 and TRBJ2-7; D remains ambiguous. Germline V CDR1 and CDR2: SGHNT, YENEEA. The V and J ends lost 0 bases and 6 bases respectively, with 6 bases between them. CDR3 length: 12 residues.

This clone occurred once. The V call is TRBV6-6, the J call TRBJ2-7; the D gene is possibly TRBD2 (6 bases). Trimming stripped 6 bases from V and 7 bases from J, with 16 bases between. Germline V gives CDR1 MNHNY, CDR2 SVGAGI (reference sequence). There are 13 residues in the CDR3. CDR3 sequence (DNA): TGTGCCAGCAGCCTGAGTGAGGCGGGGGAGCAGTACTTC. Translated, it gives CASSLSEAGEQYF.

V is TRBV27 and J is TRBJ2-3; 8 nucleotides align to TRBD1. The germline V gene has CDR1 MNHEY and CDR2 SMNVEV (reference sequence). CDR3 size: 15 residues. V was pared by 4 bases and J by 2 bases, with 5 bases of the junction left unmatched. The chain's CDR3 is CASSSRQGNTDTQYF. Here the CDR3 DNA reads TGTGCCAGCAGTTCCCGACAGGGGAACACAGATACGCAGTATTTT.

V is TRBV19 and J is TRBJ1-5, with a weak D call TRBD1 (6 bases). The CDR3 totals 14 residues. Trimming took 6 bases from V and 4 from J, leaving 13 bases between them. CDR1 and CDR2 from the germline V gene are LNHDA and SQIVND (reference sequence). CDR3 coding DNA: TGTGCCAGTAGGGGGGGGGCGTTGAATCAGCCCCAGCATTTT. Protein product: CASRGGALNQPQHF. Filled out from reference TRBV19 and TRBJ1-5, the complete variable domain reads DGGITQSPKYLFRKEGQNVTLSCEQNLNHDAMYWYRQDPGQGLRLIYYSQIVNDFQKGDIAEGYSVSREKKESFPLTVTSAQKNPTAFYLCASRGGALNQPQHFGDGTRLSIL.

J is TRBJ1-3 and V is TRBV7-9; 7 positions match TRBD1. Germline V gives CDR1 SEHNR, CDR2 FQNEAQ (reference sequence). This CDR3 comprises 16 residues. V was clipped by 5 bases and J by 0 bases; unmatched bases: 7. The CDR3 here is CASSPGQANSGNTIYF. For the CDR3, the DNA is TGTGCCAGCAGCCCAGGACAGGCAAACTCTGGAAACACCATATATTTT.

The chain carries TRBV7-8 and TRBJ2-7; tentatively, D is TRBD2 (5 bases). Germline lookup yields CDR1 SGHVS and CDR2 FQNEAQ. The CDR3 length is 13 residues. Trimming stripped 5 bases from V and 6 bases from J, with 14 bases between. As DNA, the CDR3 is TGTGCCAGCAGCCCGGGATCCCCGGGCGAGCAGTACTTC. Translation gives CASSPGSPGEQYF.

J is TRBJ2-7 and V is TRBV27; 9 nucleotides line up with TRBD1. Germline CDR1 reads MNHEY; CDR2 reads SMNVEV (reference sequence). The CDR3 totals 17 residues. V shed 5 bases and J 2 bases; nucleotides not matched to a gene: 13. The CDR3 DNA reads as TGTGCCAGCAGTCTAATAACGGGACAGGGTCGAACCTACGAGCAGTACTTC. This translates into CASSLITGQGRTYEQYF.

J is TRBJ2-7 and V is TRBV7-8, with 10 nucleotides matching TRBD1. The germline V gene has CDR1 SGHVS and CDR2 FQNEAQ. J was trimmed by 5 bases and V by 5 bases; bases with no gene match: 6. The CDR3 length is 14 residues. The CDR3 region is CASSGRQGAHEQYF. In DNA form, the CDR3 reads TGTGCCAGCAGCGGACGACAGGGGGCCCACGAGCAGTACTTC.

J is TRBJ1-5 and V is TRBV7-2, with TRBD1 matching 10 bases. Germline lookup yields CDR1 SGHTA and CDR2 FQGNSA. The CDR3 covers 16 residues. With V trimmed by 5 bases and J by 0 bases, 4 bases remained unmatched. CDR3 nucleotides: TGTGCCAGCAGCCGTGGGACAGGGGCTAGCAATCAGCCCCAGCATTTT. Its protein product is CASSRGTGASNQPQHF.

The rearrangement uses TRBV28 and TRBJ2-7; a possible D gene is TRBD2 (5 bases). Trimming took 3 bases from V and 0 from J, leaving 9 bases between them. The CDR3 loop spans 14 amino acids. Germline V gene data show CDR1 as MDHEN and CDR2 as SYDVKM. The DNA of the CDR3 is TGTGCCAGCAGTTTTGGCGGGCCCTCCTACGAGCAGTACTTC. It translates to CASSFGGPSYEQYF.

V and J are TRBV6-5 and TRBJ2-4; D is unresolved. CDR3 length: 14 residues. V was shortened by 6 bases and J by 0 bases, with 9 bases between the two germline ends. The germline gives CDR1 MNHEY, CDR2 SVGAGI. The CDR3 here is CASSPLVAKNIQYF. In DNA form, the CDR3 reads TGTGCCAGCAGCCCACTCGTAGCCAAAAACATTCAGTACTTC.

This chain joins TRBV5-1 and TRBJ2-7, with TRBD2 matching 11 bases. CDR3 size: 19 residues. Germline CDR1 is SGHRS and CDR2 is YFSETQ. The J segment lost 0 bases and the V segment lost 0 bases, leaving 11 bases of the junction unmatched. CDR3 amino acids: CASSLGTASGRTSSYEQYF. Written as DNA, the CDR3 is TGCGCCAGCAGCTTGGGAACTGCTAGCGGGAGGACGAGCTCCTACGAGCAGTACTTC.

The gene calls are TRBV6-5 and TRBJ1-4; 7 bases line up with TRBD1. J lost 0 bases, V lost 6 bases, and 1 base had no gene match. The germline gives CDR1 MNHEY, CDR2 SVGAGI. The CDR3 contains 14 residues. The CDR3 sequence is CASRDRATNEKLFF. As DNA, the CDR3 is TGTGCCAGCAGAGACAGGGCAACTAATGAAAAACTGTTTTTT.

This rearrangement joins TRBV2 to TRBJ1-4; D might be TRBD1 (5 bases). The CDR3 is 18 amino acids. Germline CDR1 is SNHLY and CDR2 is FYNNEI. V dropped 2 bases and J dropped 7 bases, with 23 bases sitting between them. The CDR3, as DNA: TGTGCCAGCAGTGAACCCCGCAGGGCAAGGGTCGATGGTGAAAAACTGTTTTTT. This sequence encodes CASSEPRRARVDGEKLFF.

The genes are TRBV7-2 and TRBJ2-6; D gene uncertain. The CDR3 has 14 residues. The V end lost 4 bases, the J end lost 4 bases, and 8 bases lay between the germline ends. The germline V gene encodes CDR1 SGHTA and CDR2 FQGNSA. The CDR3: CASSSLPGANVLTF. CDR3 coding DNA: TGTGCCAGCAGCTCCCTCCCCGGGGCCAACGTCCTGACTTTC.